This record covers a single TCR beta chain. The antigen remains undetermined. The use of a sample-barcoded 5' primer and a J-beta primer mix characterized a second PCR of roughly 7 to 12 cycles. TCRdb re-derived calls from the 5' RACE reads in MiXCR, one entry per CDR3 protein. Of 1.2 million to 1.5 million distinct CDR3 sequences in the sample, around two fifths were seen once. The CDR3 has 14 residues. In germline, CDR1 is DFQATT, CDR2 SNEGSKA (reference sequence). Germline trimming cut 6 bases from V and 7 bases from J; bases unmatched to any gene: 7. This specimen comes from a study of blood T cells in healthy people across ages. Study observations and caveats: What prevented conclusive comparison of naive and antigen-experienced cells was that PBMCs were unsorted. Higher diversity and more naive CD4+ cells were features of long-lived donors, compared to aged donors.

Sequencing was done on a sample of blood. This chain connects TRBV20-1 to TRBJ2-4; 12 bases line up with TRBD2. The TCR was taken from a woman younger than 30 in good health. The DNA of the CDR3 is TGCAGTGCAAATAAACTAGCGGGGGGTAACATTCAGTACTTC. Its translation is CSANKLAGGNIQYF.